These T cell receptor beta chains were read from a single sample in a study of control samples from healthy donors and cancer patients. Here immunoSEQ multiplex PCR was the method, and the copy in TCRdb shows in-frame clones only, minus some. Listed are some 190,000 clones; around 2% falls within the top ten. Sequencing was done on a sample of blood. The receptor set was obtained from a woman aged 25-40 years in good health. The CDR3 runs from the conserved cysteine through the conserved F or W. A D gene is named only where the DNA matches it firmly.

TRBV11-1	TRBJ2-7	TRBD1	CASSHTGTGYYEQYF	TGTGCCAGCAGTCATACCGGGACAGGGTACTACGAGCAGTACTTC
TRBV2	TRBJ1-2	.	CASSDTYRPTF	TGTGCCAGCAGTGATACTTACAGGCCGACCTTC
TRBV28	TRBJ2-1	.	CASTRGGASYNEQFF	TGTGCCAGCACCCGAGGGGGGGCCTCCTACAATGAGCAGTTCTTC
TRBV6-5	TRBJ1-1	.	CASTLGWGTEAFF	TGTGCCAGCACCTTGGGGTGGGGCACTGAAGCTTTCTTT
TRBV7-2	TRBJ2-3	TRBD2	CASSLVSLGLAGNTDTQYF	TGTGCCAGCAGCTTAGTATCCCTGGGCCTAGCGGGAAACACAGATACGCAGTATTTT
TRBV6-2/TRBV6-3	TRBJ1-1	.	CASSYSLGAEAFF	TGTGCCAGCAGTTACTCCCTAGGGGCTGAAGCTTTCTTT
TRBV2	TRBJ2-7	.	CASSGQLSSYEQYF	TGTGCCAGCAGTGGTCAGTTAAGCTCCTACGAGCAGTACTTC
TRBV7-9	TRBJ2-3	TRBD2	CASSFQTSPKEHTQYF	TGTGCCAGCAGCTTCCAGACTAGCCCGAAGGAGCATACGCAGTATTTT
TRBV18	TRBJ2-1	.	CASSPRVDNEQFF	TGTGCCAGCTCACCACGTGTGGACAATGAGCAGTTCTTC
TRBV5-1	TRBJ1-3	.	CASSLENSGNTIYF	TGCGCCAGCAGCTTAGAGAACTCTGGAAACACCATATATTTT
TRBV9	TRBJ1-2	.	CASSVDNNGYTF	TGTGCCAGCAGCGTAGATAATAATGGCTACACCTTC
TRBV7-9	TRBJ2-7	.	CASSWLGSSYEQYF	TGTGCCAGCAGCTGGCTGGGGAGCTCCTACGAGCAGTACTTC
TRBV28	TRBJ1-5	TRBD1	CASTTGTGSQPQHF	TGTGCCAGCACCACGGGGACAGGGAGTCAGCCCCAGCATTTT
TRBV7-8	TRBJ2-5	.	CASSLRGAQTQYF	TGTGCCAGCAGCTTAAGAGGCGCACAGACCCAGTACTTC
TRBV24-1	TRBJ2-3	TRBD2	CATSDHSGGAADTQYF	TGTGCCACCAGTGATCATAGCGGGGGGGCGGCAGATACGCAGTATTTT
TRBV5-4	TRBJ1-1	TRBD1	CASSFYPGGNTEAFF	TGTGCCAGCAGCTTTTACCCAGGGGGGAACACTGAAGCTTTCTTT
TRBV28	TRBJ2-3	.	CASSPVGVLSTDTQYF	TGTGCCAGCAGCCCGGTTGGGGTTCTCTCCACAGATACGCAGTATTTT
TRBV29-1	TRBJ1-5	.	CSVEVQGGQPQHF	TGCAGCGTTGAAGTACAGGGAGGCCAGCCCCAGCATTTT
TRBV3-1/TRBV3-2	TRBJ2-7	.	CASSQIAGYEQYF	TGTGCCAGCAGCCAGATTGCCGGATACGAGCAGTACTTC
TRBV9	TRBJ2-3	.	CASSVGGYMDTQYF	TGTGCCAGCAGCGTAGGCGGGTACATGGATACGCAGTATTTT
TRBV13	TRBJ1-1	TRBD1	CASSLWDSLMNTEAFF	TGTGCCAGCAGCTTATGGGACAGCCTCATGAACACTGAAGCTTTCTTT
TRBV27	TRBJ2-7	.	CASSLSPPGESYEQYF	TGTGCCAGCAGTTTATCTCCCCCAGGGGAATCCTACGAGCAGTACTTC
TRBV4-2	TRBJ1-6	.	CASSHLGQDNSPLHF	TGTGCCAGCAGCCACCTGGGACAAGATAATTCACCCCTCCACTTT
TRBV9	TRBJ2-5	TRBD2	CASSPGLAGERETQYF	TGTGCCAGCAGCCCGGGACTAGCGGGGGAGAGGGAGACCCAGTACTTC
TRBV5-1	TRBJ1-1	.	CASSLGAVQNTEAFF	TGCGCCAGCAGCTTGGGGGCCGTCCAGAACACTGAAGCTTTCTTT
TRBV19	TRBJ1-5	.	CASSAWNQPQHF	TGTGCCAGTAGTGCGTGGAATCAGCCCCAGCATTTT
TRBV28	TRBJ1-1	TRBD1	CASSLFEGAGSTEAFF	TGTGCCAGCAGTTTATTTGAGGGGGCGGGTAGCACTGAAGCTTTCTTT
TRBV28	TRBJ2-5	TRBD2	CASSGLAGETQYF	TGTGCCAGCAGCGGACTAGCGGGAGAGACCCAGTACTTC
TRBV6-1	TRBJ1-3	.	CASSANPQGTGNTIYF	TGTGCCAGCAGTGCCAATCCACAGGGAACGGGAAACACCATATATTTT
TRBV19	TRBJ1-2	TRBD1	CASILAGGIGGYTF	TGTGCCAGTATCCTCGCAGGGGGCATTGGCGGCTACACCTTC
TRBV10-3	TRBJ1-2	.	CAISESKTDPYGYTF	TGTGCCATCAGTGAGTCGAAGACAGATCCCTATGGCTACACCTTC
TRBV28	TRBJ1-1	.	CASSSSHREGNTEAFF	TGTGCCAGCAGTTCCTCCCACAGGGAGGGGAACACTGAAGCTTTCTTT
TRBV28	TRBJ1-2	.	CASSFTRRGQYYGYTF	TGTGCCAGCAGTTTTACCCGACGGGGGCAGTACTATGGCTACACCTTC
TRBV28	TRBJ1-5	.	CASSLILRDHQPQHF	TGTGCCAGCAGTTTAATCTTACGGGATCATCAGCCCCAGCATTTT
TRBV7-3	TRBJ2-1	TRBD2	CASSPSLVDSGGLYNEQFF	TGTGCCAGCAGCCCGTCACTTGTTGATAGCGGGGGCTTATACAATGAGCAGTTCTTC
TRBV5-1	TRBJ2-3	.	CASSGKTGSPDTQYF	TGCGCCAGCAGCGGGAAGACAGGATCGCCAGATACGCAGTATTTT
TRBV11-2	TRBJ1-1	.	CASSRRVPNTEAFF	TGTGCCAGCAGCCGCAGGGTACCGAACACTGAAGCTTTCTTT
TRBV3-1/TRBV3-2	TRBJ2-1	TRBD1	CASSQEIGTGPRNEQFF	TGTGCCAGCAGCCAAGAAATAGGGACAGGGCCGCGGAATGAGCAGTTCTTC
TRBV6-5	TRBJ1-5	TRBD1	CATSGQGGGQPQHF	TGTGCCACCTCGGGACAGGGAGGCGGTCAGCCCCAGCATTTT
TRBV30	TRBJ1-5	.	CAWSVGGNQPQHF	TGTGCCTGGAGTGTGGGGGGCAATCAGCCCCAGCATTTT
TRBV19	TRBJ1-3	.	CASSPGPSSGNTIYF	TGTGCCAGTAGTCCCGGGCCAAGCTCTGGAAACACCATATATTTT
TRBV3-1/TRBV3-2	TRBJ2-1	.	CASSQTGGAGQFF	TGTGCCAGCAGCCAGACCGGGGGTGCTGGACAGTTCTTC
TRBV12-3/TRBV12-4	TRBJ1-2	.	CASTKGGASGYTF	TGTGCCAGCACCAAGGGGGGGGCGAGTGGCTACACCTTC
TRBV4-1	TRBJ2-4	.	CASSQPRGRNIQYF	TGCGCCAGCAGCCAACCACGAGGGCGAAACATTCAGTACTTC
TRBV4-1	TRBJ1-2	.	CASSQARTHGYTF	TGCGCCAGCAGCCAAGCAAGGACACATGGCTACACCTTC
TRBV7-2	TRBJ1-6	TRBD1	CASSLAQGANSPLHF	TGTGCCAGCAGCTTAGCCCAGGGGGCTAACTCACCCCTCCACTTT
TRBV4-3	TRBJ1-5	.	CASSRGVGNQPQHF	TGCGCCAGCAGCCGGGGGGTTGGCAATCAGCCCCAGCATTTT
TRBV19	TRBJ2-7	TRBD1	CASSPKDRVIGEQYF	TGTGCCAGTAGTCCCAAGGACAGGGTGATTGGCGAGCAGTACTTC
TRBV6-5	TRBJ1-1	.	CASTRGDFSNTEAFF	TGTGCCAGCACCCGAGGGGACTTTTCGAACACTGAAGCTTTCTTT
TRBV28	TRBJ1-5	.	CASSYGNRAQPQHF	TGTGCCAGCAGTTACGGTAACAGGGCTCAGCCCCAGCATTTT
TRBV5-8	TRBJ1-1	.	CASSLDSKIMNTEAFF	TGTGCCAGCAGCCTCGACAGTAAGATAATGAACACTGAAGCTTTCTTT
TRBV10-3	TRBJ2-1	TRBD2	CAISVGSGGPGREQFF	TGTGCCATCAGTGTTGGTAGCGGGGGGCCGGGACGCGAGCAGTTCTTC
TRBV7-2	TRBJ2-2	TRBD2	CASSLGGGYTGELFF	TGTGCCAGCAGCCTTGGCGGGGGTTACACCGGGGAGCTGTTTTTT
TRBV11-2	TRBJ2-7	.	CASSLSKAGSTLYEQYF	TGTGCCAGCAGCTTAAGCAAGGCGGGATCTACCCTCTACGAGCAGTACTTC
TRBV29-1	TRBJ1-1	TRBD1	CSVETGGGTEAFF	TGCAGCGTTGAAACAGGGGGAGGGACTGAAGCTTTCTTT
TRBV9	TRBJ1-2	.	CASSVVPADSRYGYTF	TGTGCCAGCAGCGTAGTCCCCGCAGACAGCCGTTATGGCTACACCTTC
TRBV5-1	TRBJ2-6	.	CASGRSSGANVLTF	TGCGCCAGCGGTCGAAGTTCGGGGGCCAACGTCCTGACTTTC